This entry describes one T cell receptor beta chain. Antigen unknown. This entry is derived from a study of identical twins. TCRdb itself ran the 5' RACE reads through MiXCR, one entry per CDR3 protein. The table records roughly 1.6 million distinct CDR3 sequences, around a third of them present only once. Trimming removed 3 bases at V and 6 bases at J, with 14 bases between. Germline V gives CDR1 DFQATT, CDR2 SNEGSKA (reference sequence). The CDR3 extends over 13 amino acids. Study conclusions and caveats: Model-predicted out-of-frame TCR alpha sharing fell below observed values in monozygotic twins. Among out-of-frame alpha sequences shared by twins, low generation probability occurred in excess.

Input material: cord blood. The gene calls are TRBV20-1 and TRBJ1-2, with TRBD1 as a possible D gene (5 bases). This clonotype originated in a newborn girl in good health. In DNA, the CDR3 is TGCAGTGCTAGCCGACAGCCAGAAAATGGCTACACCTTC. Amino acid sequence: CSASRQPENGYTF.